Following are 25 T cell receptor beta chains from one sample sequenced in a study of T cell responses to AZD1222 COVID-19 vaccine. Sequenced by immunoSEQ multiplex PCR; TCRdb stores in-frame clones only, minus some. The profile covers some 130,000 clones, with approximately 90% appearing a single time and roughly 3.1% taken by the ten largest. Sequencing used peripheral blood, obtained on day 0 of AZD1222 vaccination. Source of these receptors: an adult in good health.

This chain connects TRBV27 to TRBJ2-1, with 7 positions matching TRBD2. The CDR3 has 15 amino acids. The V gene's germline CDR1 is MNHEY and CDR2 SMNVEV (reference sequence). J gave up 5 bases and V 8 bases, and 12 bases lay outside the gene matches. The CDR3 sequence is CASSLRLADHNEQFF. The CDR3 DNA follows: TGTGCCAGCTCCCTAAGGCTAGCGGACCACAATGAGCAGTTCTTC.

The chain is built from TRBV7-2 and TRBJ2-7; tentatively, D is TRBD1 (6 bases). The V end was cut by 1 base, the J end by 7 bases, with 20 bases between. There are 16 residues in the CDR3. The V gene's germline CDR1 is SGHTA and CDR2 FQGNSA. This CDR3 is CASSLDVGQLPGEQYF. The CDR3 bases are TGTGCCAGCAGCTTAGATGTTGGACAGCTACCAGGAGAGCAGTACTTC.

The gene calls are TRBV9 and TRBJ1-1; TRBD1 might be the D (5 bases). Trimming took off 4 bases at V and 1 base at J, with 17 bases between the two ends. Germline V gene lookup returns CDR1 SGDLS and CDR2 YYNGEE. The CDR3 extends over 16 amino acids. The CDR3 DNA sequence: TGTGCCAGCAGCCCCTCCCCCTGGGGGACGAACACTGAAGCTTTCTTT. The encoded protein is CASSPSPWGTNTEAFF.

Written as DNA, the CDR3 is TGTGCCAGCACCTGGGAGTATAGCAATCAGCCCCAGCATTTT. It encodes CASTWEYSNQPQHF. The gene calls are TRBV5-8 and TRBJ1-5; D is unresolved. Trimming took off 6 bases at V and 0 bases at J, with 10 bases between the two ends. Germline CDR1 and CDR2: SGHTS and YDEGEE. There are 14 residues in the CDR3.

V usage is TRBV6-1 and J usage is TRBJ1-2; D ambiguous. The CDR3 totals 14 residues. Germline values: CDR1 MNHNS, CDR2 SASEGT. Trimming took 0 bases from V and 4 from J, leaving 9 bases between them. CDR3 sequence reads: CASSEAGRAYGYTF. Here the CDR3 DNA reads TGTGCCAGCAGTGAAGCGGGAAGGGCCTATGGCTACACCTTC.

This rearrangement joins TRBV12-2 to TRBJ2-2; the table assigns TRBD1, which was not confirmed against the DNA. TRBV12-2 is marked as a pseudogene. This CDR3 has 12 residues. The CDR3 loop is CASRSTGLELFF. As DNA, the CDR3 is TGTGCAAGTCGCTCCACAGGGCTGGAGCTGTTTTTT.

This clone was found once. The V gene is TRBV16, the J gene TRBJ1-1, with 7 bases lining up with TRBD1. Germline V gene sequence: CDR1 KGHSY, CDR2 FQNENV. The CDR3 has 14 residues. After removal of 4 bases from V and 1 base from J, the junction contained 3 bases not matched to a gene. The CDR3 DNA reads as TGTGCCAGCAGCCCAAGACAGGGGAACACTGAAGCTTTCTTT. Its protein product is CASSPRQGNTEAFF.

The chain uses TRBV5-1 and TRBJ2-1; D may be TRBD1 (5 bases). The germline gives CDR1 SGHRS, CDR2 YFSETQ. CDR3 length: 13 amino acids. With 3 bases removed from V and 8 bases from J, the gap between germline ends came to 12 bases. Here the CDR3 reads CASSSQGPDEQFF. Here the CDR3 DNA reads TGCGCCAGCAGCTCCCAGGGTCCTGATGAGCAGTTCTTC. The full variable domain, with the rest looked up from reference TRBV5-1 and TRBJ2-1, is KAGVTQTPRYLIKTRGQQVTLSCSPISGHRSVSWYQQTPGQGLQFLFEYFSETQRNKGNFPGRFSGRQFSNSRSEMNVSTLELGDSALYLCASSSQGPDEQFFGPGTRLTVL.

The rearrangement links TRBV7-2 to TRBJ1-2, with 7 bases identical to TRBD1. V was clipped by 5 bases and J by 5 bases; unmatched bases: 8. The CDR3 is 14 residues long. Germline CDR1 reads SGHTA; CDR2 reads FQGNSA. CDR3 in amino acids: CASSDRQGRYGYTF. In DNA form, the CDR3 reads TGTGCCAGCAGCGATAGACAGGGCCGGTATGGCTACACCTTC.

In its sample, this clone was seen a few times. V is TRBV5-1 and J is TRBJ1-1; 9 positions match TRBD1. The CDR3 runs to 15 residues. CDR1 and CDR2 from the germline V gene are SGHRS and YFSETQ. V gave up 0 bases and J gave up 4 bases; unmatched junction bases: 4. The CDR3 DNA follows: TGCGCCAGCAGCTTGGGGTGGGACAGGGTCACTGAAGCTTTCTTT. Its translation is CASSLGWDRVTEAFF.

In this sample, this clone turned up a few times. The chain joins TRBV12-3 or TRBV12-4 to TRBJ2-5; D is unclear. The CDR3 loop spans 11 amino acids. V was shortened by 3 bases and J by 4 bases, with 3 bases between the two germline ends. CDR3: CASSFGETQYF. For the CDR3, the DNA is TGTGCCAGCAGTTTCGGAGAGACCCAGTACTTC.

This chain joins TRBV5-1 and TRBJ2-1; D gene ambiguous. The germline CDR1 and CDR2 sequences are SGHRS and YFSETQ. V gave up 2 bases and J gave up 5 bases, with 11 bases separating them. This CDR3 region has 14 residues. The CDR3 spells CASSLILIHNEQFF. Here the CDR3 DNA reads TGCGCCAGCAGCTTAATACTCATCCACAATGAGCAGTTCTTC.

The chain couples TRBV28 to TRBJ1-4; D is uncertain. The V gene's germline CDR1 is MDHEN and CDR2 SYDVKM. This CDR3 is 13 amino acids long. Between the trimmed V and J ends, which lost 5 bases and 2 bases, there was a span of 6 bases. CDR3 nucleotide sequence: TGTGCCAGCAGTAAAGGGACTAATGAAAAACTGTTTTTT. This gives the protein CASSKGTNEKLFF.

The chain recombines TRBV7-9 with TRBJ2-2; 9 nucleotides align to TRBD1. Germline V gives CDR1 SEHNR, CDR2 FQNEAQ (reference sequence). This CDR3 is built from 17 residues. With V trimmed by 1 base and J by 6 bases, 9 bases remained unmatched. CDR3 residues: CASSLGVLGQGSGELFF. The CDR3 region has the DNA TGTGCCAGCAGCTTAGGGGTCCTGGGACAGGGATCCGGGGAGCTGTTTTTT. The whole variable domain, remainder taken from reference TRBV7-9 and TRBJ2-2, is DTGVSQNPRHKITKRGQNVTFRCDPISEHNRLYWYRQTLGQGPEFLTYFQNEAQLEKSRLLSDRFSAERPKGSFSTLEIQRTEQGDSAMYLCASSLGVLGQGSGELFFGEGSRLTVL.

The chain recombines TRBV10-3 with TRBJ2-1; 10 positions agree with TRBD1. This CDR3 contains 15 residues. V gave up 0 bases and J gave up 8 bases; unmatched junction bases: 4. Germline-derived CDR1 and CDR2 are ENHRY and SYGVKD. Written as DNA, the CDR3 is TGTGCCATCAGTGAGTCGGGACAGGGGAAGGATGAGCAGTTCTTC. Its protein is CAISESGQGKDEQFF.

The genes are TRBV6-1 and TRBJ2-2; D not resolved. The CDR3 covers 10 residues. The germline V gene has CDR1 MNHNS and CDR2 SASEGT. Trimming took 6 bases from V and 16 from J, leaving 12 bases between them. Here the CDR3 DNA reads TGTGCCAGCAGGTCCACTACAACGTTTTTT. Its translation: CASRSTTTFF.

The chain has TRBV5-1 and TRBJ1-2; D is ambiguous. This CDR3 comprises 14 residues. With 0 bases removed from V and 2 bases from J, the gap between germline ends came to 8 bases. Germline V gene sequence: CDR1 SGHRS, CDR2 YFSETQ. This chain's CDR3 is CASSLELGNYGYTF. CDR3 sequence (DNA): TGCGCCAGCAGCTTGGAGCTGGGAAACTATGGCTACACCTTC. Supplemented by reference TRBV5-1 and TRBJ1-2, the full variable domain reads KAGVTQTPRYLIKTRGQQVTLSCSPISGHRSVSWYQQTPGQGLQFLFEYFSETQRNKGNFPGRFSGRQFSNSRSEMNVSTLELGDSALYLCASSLELGNYGYTFGSGTRLTVV.

As regards this clone: The identical CDR3 is also encoded by other nucleotide sequences in the sample. The CDR3 DNA reads as TGTGCCAGCAGTGACAGGGCCTCCAATCAGCCCCAGCATTTT. Its translation: CASSDRASNQPQHF. The chain is built from TRBV2 and TRBJ1-5; D is possibly TRBD1 (5 bases). This CDR3 is built from 14 residues. Trimming took off 3 bases at V and 3 bases at J, with 9 bases between the two ends. Germline V lookup: CDR1 SNHLY, CDR2 FYNNEI.

The chain combines TRBV28 with TRBJ1-5; D gene ambiguous. V gave up 4 bases and J gave up 9 bases, with 10 bases separating them. Germline CDR1 MDHEN, CDR2 SYDVKM. The CDR3 contains 12 residues. The CDR3 protein is CASSSEARPQHF. The CDR3 nucleotides read TGTGCCAGCAGTTCCGAAGCCAGGCCCCAGCATTTT.

The chain links TRBV6-2 or TRBV6-3 to TRBJ2-1; 11 nucleotides match TRBD2. This CDR3 contains 15 residues. From germline, CDR1 is MNHEY and CDR2 SVGEGT. V trimming: 6 bases; J trimming: 3 bases; junction bases outside the gene matches: 4. In DNA, the CDR3 is TGTGCCAGCAGCCCCGGGACTAGCGGCTACAATGAGCAGTTCTTC. Translated, it gives CASSPGTSGYNEQFF.

The chain employs TRBV5-8 and TRBJ2-7; unclear D gene. The CDR3 consists of 13 residues. Trimming removed 5 bases at V and 2 bases at J, with 11 bases between. From germline, CDR1 is SGHTS and CDR2 YDEGEE. The CDR3 spells CASRATVPYEQYF. DNA for the CDR3: TGTGCCAGCAGGGCAACAGTGCCCTACGAGCAGTACTTC.

CDR3 amino acids: CASSPLQGHSIGANVLTF. The CDR3 region has the DNA TGTGCCAGCAGCCCGCTCCAGGGCCACTCGATTGGGGCCAACGTCCTGACTTTC. The chain carries TRBV5-4 and TRBJ2-6, with D possibly TRBD1 on 5 matching bases. V was shortened by 4 bases and J by 3 bases, with 20 bases between the two germline ends. The CDR3 extends over 18 amino acids. CDR1 SGHNT and CDR2 YYREEE come from the germline V gene (reference sequence).

The chain uses TRBV24-1 and TRBJ2-1, with TRBD2 identical over 12 bases. Trimming at V came to 7 bases and at J to 5 bases, leaving 5 bases not matched to a gene. Germline V gene lookup returns CDR1 KGHDR and CDR2 SFDVKD. The CDR3 sequence is 15 residues long. CDR3 amino acids: CATSTSGGLDNEQFF. The CDR3 nucleotides read TGTGCCACCAGCACTAGCGGGGGGTTGGACAATGAGCAGTTCTTC.

The chain recombines TRBV5-4 with TRBJ2-3, with 10 bases matching TRBD2. Germline lookup yields CDR1 SGHNT and CDR2 YYREEE (reference sequence). J gave up 0 bases and V 4 bases, and 5 bases lay outside the gene matches. The CDR3 extends over 16 amino acids. CDR3 loop: CASSRATSGSTDTQYF. The CDR3 bases are TGTGCCAGCAGCCGTGCGACTAGCGGGAGCACAGATACGCAGTATTTT.

This sequence joins TRBV12-5 and TRBJ1-2; D call uncertain. The germline gives CDR1 LGHNT, CDR2 FRNRAP. Trimming shortened V by 4 bases and J by 8 bases, and 14 bases separated the two germline ends. The CDR3 has 13 residues. The CDR3 loop is CASGSLASGGYTF. The CDR3 bases are TGTGCTAGTGGTTCCCTGGCTTCGGGGGGCTACACCTTC.